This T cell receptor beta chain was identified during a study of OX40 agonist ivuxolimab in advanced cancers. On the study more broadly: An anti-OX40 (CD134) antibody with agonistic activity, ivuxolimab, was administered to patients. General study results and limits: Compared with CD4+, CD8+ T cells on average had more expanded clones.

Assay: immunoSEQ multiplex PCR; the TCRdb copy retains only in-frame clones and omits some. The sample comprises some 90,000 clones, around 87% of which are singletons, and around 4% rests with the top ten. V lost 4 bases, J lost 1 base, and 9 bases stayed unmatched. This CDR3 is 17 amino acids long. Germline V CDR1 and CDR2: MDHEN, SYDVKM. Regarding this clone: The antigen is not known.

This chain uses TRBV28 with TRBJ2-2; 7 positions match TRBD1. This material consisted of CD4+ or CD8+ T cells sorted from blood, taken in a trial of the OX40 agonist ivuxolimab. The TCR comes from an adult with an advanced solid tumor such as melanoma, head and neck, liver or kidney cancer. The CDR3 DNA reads TGTGCCAGCAGTTACCCGACAGGGCTATTGAACACCGGGGAGCTGTTTTTT. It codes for CASSYPTGLLNTGELFF.